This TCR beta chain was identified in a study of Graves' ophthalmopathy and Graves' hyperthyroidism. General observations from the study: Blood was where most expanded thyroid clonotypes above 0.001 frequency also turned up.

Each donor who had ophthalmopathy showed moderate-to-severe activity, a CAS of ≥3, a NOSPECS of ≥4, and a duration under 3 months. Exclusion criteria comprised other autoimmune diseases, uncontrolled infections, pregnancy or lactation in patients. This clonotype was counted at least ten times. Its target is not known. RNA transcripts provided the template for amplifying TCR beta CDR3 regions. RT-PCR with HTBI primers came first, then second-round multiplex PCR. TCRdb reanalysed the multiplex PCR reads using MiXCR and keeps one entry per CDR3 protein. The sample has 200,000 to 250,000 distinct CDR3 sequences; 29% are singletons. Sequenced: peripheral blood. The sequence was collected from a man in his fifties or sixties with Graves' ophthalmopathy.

The DNA for the CDR3 is TGTGCCAGCAGTTTTCGTCGAGGGCTGGGCACTGAAGCTTTCTTT. Translation: CASSFRRGLGTEAFF. V is TRBV28 and J is TRBJ1-1; D ambiguous. V was pared by 3 bases and J by 4 bases, with 15 bases between. The CDR3 spans 15 residues. Germline V gives CDR1 MDHEN, CDR2 SYDVKM. The variable domain in full, completed from reference TRBV28 and TRBJ1-1, reads DVKVTQSSRYLVKRTGEKVFLECVQDMDHENMFWYRQDPGLGLRLIYFSYDVKMKEKGDIPEGYSVSREKKERFSLILESASTNQTSMYLCASSFRRGLGTEAFFGQGTRLTVV.